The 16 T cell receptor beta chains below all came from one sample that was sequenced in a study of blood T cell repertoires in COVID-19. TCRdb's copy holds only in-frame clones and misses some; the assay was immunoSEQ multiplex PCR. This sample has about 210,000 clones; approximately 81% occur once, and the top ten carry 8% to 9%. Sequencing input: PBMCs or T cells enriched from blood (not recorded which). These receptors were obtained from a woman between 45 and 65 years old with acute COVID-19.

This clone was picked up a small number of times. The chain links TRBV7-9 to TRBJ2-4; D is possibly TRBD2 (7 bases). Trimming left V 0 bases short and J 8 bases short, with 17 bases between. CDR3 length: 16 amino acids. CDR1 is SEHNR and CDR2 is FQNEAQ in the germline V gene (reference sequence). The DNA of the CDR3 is TGTGCCAGCAGCTTAGCGGGGGGGCGGACAGAGGACATTCAGTACTTC. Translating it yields CASSLAGGRTEDIQYF.

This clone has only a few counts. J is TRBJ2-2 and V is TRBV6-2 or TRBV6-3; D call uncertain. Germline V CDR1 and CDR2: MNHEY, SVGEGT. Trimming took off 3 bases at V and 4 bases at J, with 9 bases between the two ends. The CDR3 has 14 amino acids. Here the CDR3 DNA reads TGTGCCAGCAGTTATGGGCAGGTCACCGGGGAGCTGTTTTTT. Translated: CASSYGQVTGELFF.

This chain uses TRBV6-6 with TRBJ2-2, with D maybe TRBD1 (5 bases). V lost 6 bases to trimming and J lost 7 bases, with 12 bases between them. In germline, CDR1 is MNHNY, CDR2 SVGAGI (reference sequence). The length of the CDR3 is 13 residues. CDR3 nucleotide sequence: TGTGCCAGCAGCCATCCAACAGGCGGGGAGCTGTTTTTT. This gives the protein CASSHPTGGELFF.

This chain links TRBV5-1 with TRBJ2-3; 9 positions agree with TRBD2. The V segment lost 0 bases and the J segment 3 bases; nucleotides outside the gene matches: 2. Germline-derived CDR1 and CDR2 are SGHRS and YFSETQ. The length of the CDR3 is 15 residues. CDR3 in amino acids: CASSLVAGATDTQYF. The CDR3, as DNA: TGCGCCAGCAGCTTGGTAGCGGGAGCGACAGATACGCAGTATTTT.

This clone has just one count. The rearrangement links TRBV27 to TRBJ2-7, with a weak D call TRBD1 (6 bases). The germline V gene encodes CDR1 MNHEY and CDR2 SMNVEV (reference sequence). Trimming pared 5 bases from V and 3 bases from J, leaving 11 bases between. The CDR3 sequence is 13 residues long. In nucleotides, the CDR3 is TGTGCCAGCAGTCCGGGACAAGTCTACGAGCAGTACTTC. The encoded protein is CASSPGQVYEQYF.

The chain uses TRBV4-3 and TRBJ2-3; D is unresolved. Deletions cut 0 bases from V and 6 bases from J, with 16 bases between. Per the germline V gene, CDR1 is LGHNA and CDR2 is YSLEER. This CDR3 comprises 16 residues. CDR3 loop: CASSQDRPSTGDTQYF. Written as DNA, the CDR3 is TGCGCCAGCAGCCAAGATCGACCCTCCACCGGGGATACGCAGTATTTT.

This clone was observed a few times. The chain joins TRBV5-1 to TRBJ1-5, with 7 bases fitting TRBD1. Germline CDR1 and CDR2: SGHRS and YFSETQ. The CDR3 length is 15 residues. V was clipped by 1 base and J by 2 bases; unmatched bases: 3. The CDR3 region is CASSLTTGGNQPQHF. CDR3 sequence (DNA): TGCGCCAGCAGCTTGACCACAGGGGGCAATCAGCCCCAGCATTTT.

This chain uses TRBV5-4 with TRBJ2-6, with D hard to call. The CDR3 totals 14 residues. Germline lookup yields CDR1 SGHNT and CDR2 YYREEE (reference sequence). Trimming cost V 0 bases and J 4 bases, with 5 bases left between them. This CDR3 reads CASSLDGGANVLTF. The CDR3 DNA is TGTGCCAGCAGCTTGGACGGGGGGGCCAACGTCCTGACTTTC.

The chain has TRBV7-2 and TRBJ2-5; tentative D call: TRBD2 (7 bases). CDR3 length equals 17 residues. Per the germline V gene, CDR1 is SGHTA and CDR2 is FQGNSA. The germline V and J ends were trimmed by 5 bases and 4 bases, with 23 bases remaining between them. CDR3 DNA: TGTGCCAGCAGCCGGCAAATGGGGGCGGGAGAACTAGAGACCCAGTACTTC. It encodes CASSRQMGAGELETQYF. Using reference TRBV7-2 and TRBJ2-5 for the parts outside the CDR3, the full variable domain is GAGVSQSPSNKVTEKGKDVELRCDPISGHTALYWYRQSLGQGLEFLIYFQGNSAPDKSGLPSDRFSAERTGGSVSTLTIQRTQQEDSAVYLCASSRQMGAGELETQYFGPGTRLLVL.

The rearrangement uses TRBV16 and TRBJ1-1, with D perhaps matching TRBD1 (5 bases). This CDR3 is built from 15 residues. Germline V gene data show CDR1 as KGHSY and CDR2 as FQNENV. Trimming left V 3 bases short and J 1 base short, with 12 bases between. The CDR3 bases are TGTGCCAGCAGCCATAATGGGGGGGGGAACACTGAAGCTTTCTTT. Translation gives CASSHNGGGNTEAFF.

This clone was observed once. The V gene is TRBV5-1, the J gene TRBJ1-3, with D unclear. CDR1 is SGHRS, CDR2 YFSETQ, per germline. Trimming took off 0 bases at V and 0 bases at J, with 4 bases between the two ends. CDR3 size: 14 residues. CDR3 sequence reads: CASSLGSSGNTIYF. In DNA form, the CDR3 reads TGCGCCAGCAGCTTGGGGAGCTCTGGAAACACCATATATTTT. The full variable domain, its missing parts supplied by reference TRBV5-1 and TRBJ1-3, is KAGVTQTPRYLIKTRGQQVTLSCSPISGHRSVSWYQQTPGQGLQFLFEYFSETQRNKGNFPGRFSGRQFSNSRSEMNVSTLELGDSALYLCASSLGSSGNTIYFGEGSWLTVV.

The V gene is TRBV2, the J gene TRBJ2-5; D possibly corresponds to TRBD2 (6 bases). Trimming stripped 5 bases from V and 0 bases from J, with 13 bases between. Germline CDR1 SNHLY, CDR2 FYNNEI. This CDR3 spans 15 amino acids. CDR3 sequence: CASSRTNMYQETQYF. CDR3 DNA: TGTGCCAGCAGTCGGACTAATATGTACCAAGAGACCCAGTACTTC.

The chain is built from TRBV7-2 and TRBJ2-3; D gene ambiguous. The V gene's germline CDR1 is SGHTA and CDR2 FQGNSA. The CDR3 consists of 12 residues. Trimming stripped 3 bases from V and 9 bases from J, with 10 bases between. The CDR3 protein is CASSFDSGTQYF. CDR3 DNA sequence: TGTGCCAGCAGCTTTGATTCAGGAACGCAGTATTTT.

The CDR3 is CASRKGAGGPDLDEQFF. The CDR3 region has the DNA TGTGCCAGCAGAAAAGGGGCGGGAGGGCCCGATCTCGATGAGCAGTTCTTC. V and J are TRBV7-9 and TRBJ2-1; TRBD2 matches at 9 bases. CDR3 length equals 17 residues. The V gene end was trimmed by 6 bases and the J gene end by 8 bases; junction bases not matched to a gene: 17. Germline values: CDR1 SEHNR, CDR2 FQNEAQ (reference sequence).

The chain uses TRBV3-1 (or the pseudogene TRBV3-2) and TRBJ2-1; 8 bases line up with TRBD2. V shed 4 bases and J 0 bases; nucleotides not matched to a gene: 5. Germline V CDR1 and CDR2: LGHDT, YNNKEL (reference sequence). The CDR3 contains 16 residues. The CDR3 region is CASSPSRGGSYNEQFF. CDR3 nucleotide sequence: TGTGCCAGCAGCCCTTCACGGGGGGGCTCCTACAATGAGCAGTTCTTC.

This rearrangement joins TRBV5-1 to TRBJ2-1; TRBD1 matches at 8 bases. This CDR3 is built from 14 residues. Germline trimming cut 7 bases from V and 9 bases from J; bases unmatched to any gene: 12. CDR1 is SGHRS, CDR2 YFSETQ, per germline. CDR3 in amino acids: CASGTGLAGGEQFF. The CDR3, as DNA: TGCGCCAGCGGGACAGGCTTGGCTGGGGGTGAGCAGTTCTTC.